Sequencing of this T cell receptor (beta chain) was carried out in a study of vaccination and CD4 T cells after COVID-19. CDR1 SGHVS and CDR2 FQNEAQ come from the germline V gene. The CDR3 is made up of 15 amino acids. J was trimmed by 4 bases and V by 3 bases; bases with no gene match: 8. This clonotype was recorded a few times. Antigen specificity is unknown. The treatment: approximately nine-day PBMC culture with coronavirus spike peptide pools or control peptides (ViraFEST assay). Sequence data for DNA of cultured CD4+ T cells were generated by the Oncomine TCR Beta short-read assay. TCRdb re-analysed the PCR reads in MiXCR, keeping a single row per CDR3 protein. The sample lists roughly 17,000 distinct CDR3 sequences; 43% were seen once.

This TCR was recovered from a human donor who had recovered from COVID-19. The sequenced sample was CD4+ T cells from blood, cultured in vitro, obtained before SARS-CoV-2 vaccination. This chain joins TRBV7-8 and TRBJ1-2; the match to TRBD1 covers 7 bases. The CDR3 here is CASSLGQTSGYGYTF. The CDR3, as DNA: TGTGCCAGCAGCTTGGGACAGACCTCAGGCTATGGCTACACCTTC. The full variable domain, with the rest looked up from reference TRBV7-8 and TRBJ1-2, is GAGVSQSPRYKVAKRGQDVALRCDPISGHVSLFWYQQALGQGPEFLTYFQNEAQLDKSGLPSDRFFAERPEGSVSTLKIQRTQQEDSAVYLCASSLGQTSGYGYTFGSGTRLTVV.